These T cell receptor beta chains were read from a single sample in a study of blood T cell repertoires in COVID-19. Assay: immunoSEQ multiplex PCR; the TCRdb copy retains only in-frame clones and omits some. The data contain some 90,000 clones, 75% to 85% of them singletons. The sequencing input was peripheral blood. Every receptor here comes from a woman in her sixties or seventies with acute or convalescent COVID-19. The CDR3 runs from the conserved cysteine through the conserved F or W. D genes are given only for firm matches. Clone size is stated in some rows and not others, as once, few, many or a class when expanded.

CDR3: CASHRLYSHEQYF
DNA: TGTGCCAGCCACCGGTTGTACAGCCACGAGCAGTACTTC
J: TRBJ2-7
size: few
D: NA
V: TRBV5-6

CDR3: CASSQQGGNSPLHF
DNA: TGTGCCAGCAGCCAACAGGGGGGTAATTCACCCCTCCACTTT
J: TRBJ1-6
size: once
D: TRBD1
V: TRBV3-1/TRBV3-2

CDR3: CASSAGGSKNIQYF
DNA: TGTGCCAGCAGCGCCGGGGGGTCCAAAAACATTCAGTACTTC
J: TRBJ2-4
size: NA
D: TRBD2
V: TRBV9

CDR3: CASNERLEDTQYF
DNA: TGTGCCAGCAACGAACGACTAGAAGATACGCAGTATTTT
J: TRBJ2-3
size: NA
D: NA
V: TRBV5-4

CDR3: CASSLETGGRSTGELFF
DNA: TGCGCCAGCAGCTTGGAGACAGGGGGCAGGAGTACCGGGGAGCTGTTTTTT
J: TRBJ2-2
size: NA
D: TRBD1
V: TRBV5-1

CDR3: CASSSVMNTEAFF
DNA: TGTGCCAGCAGTTCGGTCATGAACACTGAAGCTTTCTTT
J: TRBJ1-1
size: NA
D: NA
V: TRBV28

CDR3: CASSPRRQGMNGYTF
DNA: TGTGCCAGCTCACCACGACGACAGGGGATGAATGGCTACACCTTC
J: TRBJ1-2
size: NA
D: TRBD1
V: TRBV18

CDR3: CASSSGGGRQDQAFF
DNA: TGTGCCAGTAGCAGCGGAGGGGGCAGACAGGACCAAGCTTTCTTT
J: TRBJ1-1
size: few
D: TRBD1
V: TRBV19

CDR3: CASSIDLSRGNQPQHF
DNA: TGTGCCAGTAGTATAGATCTGAGCAGGGGCAATCAGCCCCAGCATTTT
J: TRBJ1-5
size: few
D: NA
V: TRBV19

CDR3: CASSLAGFTEAFF
DNA: TGTGCCAGCAGTTTAGCGGGGTTCACTGAAGCTTTCTTT
J: TRBJ1-1
size: NA
D: NA
V: TRBV27

CDR3: CASGEAGVVTYEQYF
DNA: TGTGCCAGCGGTGAAGCGGGAGTGGTAACCTACGAGCAGTACTTC
J: TRBJ2-7
size: NA
D: TRBD2
V: TRBV6-1

CDR3: CASSPLGGLSQPQHF
DNA: TGTGCCAGCAGCCCCTTGGGGGGGCTGAGTCAGCCCCAGCATTTT
J: TRBJ1-5
size: NA
D: NA
V: TRBV11-2

CDR3: CAWNHRGGNQPQHF
DNA: TGTGCCTGGAACCACCGGGGGGGCAATCAGCCCCAGCATTTT
J: TRBJ1-5
size: NA
D: NA
V: TRBV30

CDR3: CASSFTQGIGEQFF
DNA: TGCGCCAGCAGCTTCACCCAGGGGATTGGTGAGCAGTTCTTC
J: TRBJ2-1
size: NA
D: NA
V: TRBV5-1

CDR3: CASSLDGFTEAFF
DNA: TGTGCCAGCAGCTTGGACGGTTTCACTGAAGCTTTCTTT
J: TRBJ1-1
size: few
D: NA
V: TRBV5-4

CDR3: CASSENDRGNEKLFF
DNA: TGTGCCAGCAGTGAAAATGACAGGGGGAATGAAAAACTGTTTTTT
J: TRBJ1-4
size: NA
D: TRBD1
V: TRBV2

CDR3: CASSATRLAEETQYF
DNA: TGCGCCAGCAGCGCTACCCGACTAGCAGAAGAGACCCAGTACTTC
J: TRBJ2-5
size: NA
D: TRBD2
V: TRBV5-1

CDR3: CASSQLRGTGYNEQFF
DNA: TGTGCCAGCAGCCAACTACGGGGGACAGGCTACAATGAGCAGTTCTTC
J: TRBJ2-1
size: NA
D: TRBD1
V: TRBV3-1/TRBV3-2

CDR3: CASSGLGTSGRARETQYF
DNA: TGTGCCAGCAGTGGGCTCGGGACTAGCGGGAGGGCCCGAGAGACCCAGTACTTC
J: TRBJ2-5
size: NA
D: TRBD2
V: TRBV6-1

CDR3: CASSHRTGELFF
DNA: TGTGCCAGCAGTCACAGGACCGGGGAGCTGTTTTTT
J: TRBJ2-2
size: NA
D: NA
V: TRBV12-3/TRBV12-4

CDR3: CASRLQGFGPLHF
DNA: TGTGCCAGCAGGTTACAGGGGTTCGGACCCCTCCACTTT
J: TRBJ1-6
size: NA
D: TRBD1
V: TRBV6-5

CDR3: CASSPPGQGAMEQYF
DNA: TGTGCCAGCAGCCCACCGGGACAGGGGGCTATGGAGCAGTACTTC
J: TRBJ2-7
size: NA
D: TRBD1
V: TRBV5-4

CDR3: CASSLLMAGGTDTQYF
DNA: TGTGCCAGCAGCCTCCTTATGGCAGGGGGCACAGATACGCAGTATTTT
J: TRBJ2-3
size: NA
D: NA
V: TRBV5-6

CDR3: CASSPIRGHGNTIYF
DNA: TGTGCCAGCAGTCCAATCAGGGGGCATGGAAACACCATATATTTT
J: TRBJ1-3
size: NA
D: TRBD1
V: TRBV6-5

CDR3: CASSIEAVNTDTQYF
DNA: TGTGCCAGTAGTATAGAGGCGGTAAATACAGATACGCAGTATTTT
J: TRBJ2-3
size: NA
D: NA
V: TRBV19

CDR3: CASSLGGTVYEQYF
DNA: TGTGCCAGCAGCTTAGGCGGGACAGTTTACGAGCAGTACTTC
J: TRBJ2-7
size: NA
D: NA
V: TRBV11-1

CDR3: CAWSGDSRSEKLFF
DNA: TGTGCCTGGAGTGGGGACAGTCGATCCGAAAAACTGTTTTTT
J: TRBJ1-4
size: NA
D: TRBD1
V: TRBV30

CDR3: CASSQWAGLAGVEQYF
DNA: TGCGCCAGCAGCCAATGGGCGGGACTAGCGGGAGTCGAGCAGTACTTC
J: TRBJ2-7
size: NA
D: TRBD2
V: TRBV4-1

CDR3: CSASGVAEKLFF
DNA: TGCAGCGCTTCCGGGGTGGCTGAAAAACTGTTTTTT
J: TRBJ1-4
size: once
D: NA
V: TRBV29-1

CDR3: CASSSLPGGWDTIYF
DNA: TGTGCCAGCAGCTCCTTACCCGGAGGATGGGACACCATATATTTT
J: TRBJ1-3
size: NA
D: NA
V: TRBV11-2

CDR3: CASSDIGTVNEKLFF
DNA: TGTGCCAGCAGTGATATCGGGACAGTAAATGAAAAACTGTTTTTT
J: TRBJ1-4
size: NA
D: TRBD1
V: TRBV2

CDR3: CASSAGTGGYYEQYF
DNA: TGTGCCAGCAGCGCGGGGACAGGGGGATACTACGAGCAGTACTTC
J: TRBJ2-7
size: NA
D: TRBD1
V: TRBV7-2

CDR3: CASSHHRQGHNEKLFF
DNA: TGTGCCAGCAGCCACCACCGACAGGGCCATAATGAAAAACTGTTTTTT
J: TRBJ1-4
size: NA
D: TRBD1
V: TRBV4-2

CDR3: CASSLGGNPLQETQYF
DNA: TGTGCCAGCAGTTTAGGAGGGAACCCCTTACAAGAGACCCAGTACTTC
J: TRBJ2-5
size: NA
D: NA
V: TRBV27

CDR3: CASSSSQGIGGYTF
DNA: TGTGCCAGCAGTTCTTCACAGGGGATAGGTGGCTACACCTTC
J: TRBJ1-2
size: NA
D: TRBD1
V: TRBV6-2/TRBV6-3

CDR3: CASSLDRRSGGGRYEQYF
DNA: TGTGCCAGCAGCTTGGATCGGCGGTCAGGCGGGGGACGTTACGAGCAGTACTTC
J: TRBJ2-7
size: NA
D: TRBD2
V: TRBV5-6

CDR3: CASSLGTGGMSNTEAFF
DNA: TGTGCCAGCTCACTGGGGACAGGGGGTATGTCGAACACTGAAGCTTTCTTT
J: TRBJ1-1
size: NA
D: TRBD1
V: TRBV18